These 15 T cell receptor beta chains were sequenced from one sample in a study of blood T cells in healthy people across ages (dated by TCRdb to the mid-2010s). Library creation used 5' RACE. The sequencer listed for this sample is Illumina HiSeq 2500. A second PCR of roughly 7 to 12 cycles was run with a J-beta primer mix and a sample-barcoded 5' primer. TCRdb's own reprocessing of the public reads used fastp at Q25 and MiXCR and kept productive beta chains. A single entry per CDR3 protein holds the most common genes and DNA from its merged rows. The sample has 1.4 million to 1.5 million distinct CDR3 sequences on record, 35% to 45% of them singletons. The top ten clones comprise under 8% of the sample. The source material was blood. The receptors come from a woman aged 18-29 years in good health.

This clonotype was observed a few times. At one boundary the junction diverges from the germline segment, which might be a read error. The chain links TRBV7-2 to TRBJ2-3; TRBD2 might be the D (6 bases). CDR1 SGHTA and CDR2 FQGNSA come from the germline V gene. This CDR3 region has 14 residues. The CDR3 loop is CAGSWGLSADTQYF. Here the CDR3 DNA reads TGTGCCGGCAGCTGGGGACTGTCCGCAGATACGCAGTATTTT.

V gene TRBV11-1 combines with J gene TRBJ1-6; no clear D. The V gene's germline CDR1 is SGHAT and CDR2 FQDESV (reference sequence). Trimming shortened V by 0 bases and J by 9 bases, and 18 bases separated the two germline ends. The CDR3 is 17 residues long. For the CDR3, the DNA is TGTGCCAGCAGCTTAGCCCCGCGGGAGATTAGAGGTTCACCCCTCCACTTT. Protein: CASSLAPREIRGSPLHF.

Many counts were recorded for this clonotype. The gene calls are TRBV6-1 and TRBJ1-6; D call uncertain. Between the trimmed V and J ends, which lost 6 bases and 0 bases, there was a span of 18 bases. The CDR3 has 18 amino acids. Germline V gives CDR1 MNHNS, CDR2 SASEGT. The CDR3 nucleotides read TGTGCCAGCAGCCATAGGACGGGGAAAAGCTCCTATAATTCACCCCTCCACTTT. Amino acid sequence: CASSHRTGKSSYNSPLHF.

Of note for this clonotype: It may be a read error: a sequence one base away is much more abundant. The chain has TRBV10-3 and TRBJ2-1, with 9 bases aligning to TRBD2. V dropped 8 bases and J dropped 10; count of bases not matched to a gene: 9. This CDR3 has 13 residues. The germline V gene encodes CDR1 ENHRY and CDR2 SYGVKD. The CDR3 loop reads CAIQRGASKEQFF. The CDR3 nucleotides read TGTGCCATCCAGCGGGGGGCCTCAAAGGAGCAGTTCTTC.

This chain uses TRBV24-1 with TRBJ2-3; D not certain. The CDR3 consists of 14 residues. V lost 6 bases and J 2 bases, leaving 11 bases between the germline ends. Per germline, CDR1 KGHDR and CDR2 SFDVKD. The CDR3 nucleotides read TGTGCCACCAGTCAGGACCATAACACAGATACGCAGTATTTT. Amino acids: CATSQDHNTDTQYF.

The chain combines TRBV7-2 with TRBJ2-7; D not certain. Germline assignment: CDR1 SGHTA and CDR2 FQGNSA. The CDR3 extends over 14 amino acids. V shed 5 bases and J shed 2 bases, with 13 bases lying between them. The CDR3 protein is CASSPRRTPYEQYF. The CDR3 DNA follows: TGTGCCAGCAGCCCCCGGAGAACACCCTACGAGCAGTACTTC.

The chain is built from TRBV28 and TRBJ1-2; D call uncertain. The length of the CDR3 is 20 residues. Germline CDR1 is MDHEN and CDR2 is SYDVKM. V was cut by 5 bases and J by 0 bases, with 28 bases left in between. The CDR3 here is CASSPVPYRLLLHPNYGYTF. The CDR3 DNA follows: TGTGCCAGCAGTCCAGTCCCCTATAGGTTGCTCCTACACCCTAACTATGGCTACACCTTC.

This clonotype came up a few times. This rearrangement joins TRBV7-9 to TRBJ1-4, with D unclear. This CDR3 region has 15 residues. Germline CDR1 SEHNR, CDR2 FQNEAQ (reference sequence). Trimming cost V 5 bases and J 5 bases, with 15 bases left between them. The DNA for the CDR3 is TGTGCCAGCAGCCCCGAGGGAGCTATCAATGAAAAACTGTTTTTT. Translated, it gives CASSPEGAINEKLFF.

This clonotype was observed a handful of times. V is TRBV9 and J is TRBJ2-3; 7 nucleotides align to TRBD1. CDR1 and CDR2 from the germline V gene are SGDLS and YYNGEE. V gave up 0 bases and J gave up 6 bases; unmatched junction bases: 10. The CDR3 consists of 16 residues. The CDR3 protein is CASSVGGGGIGDTQYF. The CDR3 nucleotides are TGTGCCAGCAGCGTAGGAGGGGGCGGAATAGGGGATACGCAGTATTTT.

This chain joins TRBV6-1 and TRBJ2-1, with 10 nucleotides matching TRBD2. The CDR3 spans 16 residues. Germline trimming cut 4 bases from V and 4 bases from J; bases unmatched to any gene: 7. Looked up from germline, CDR1 is MNHNS and CDR2 is SASEGT. CDR3 in amino acids: CASSGSTSGRYNEQFF. DNA for the CDR3: TGTGCCAGCAGTGGATCGACTAGCGGGCGATACAATGAGCAGTTCTTC.

The chain couples TRBV20-1 to TRBJ2-7, with TRBD2 identical over 10 bases. V lost 4 bases and J lost 7; bases outside the gene matches: 16. The length of the CDR3 is 16 residues. CDR1 DFQATT and CDR2 SNEGSKA come from the germline V gene (reference sequence). The CDR3 nucleotides are TGCAGTGCTACCCCCCAGAGCGGGGGGGCCGGCAATGAGCAGTACTTC. This sequence encodes CSATPQSGGAGNEQYF.

As concerns this clonotype: One end of the junction is discordant with germline, which a read error may explain. The chain combines TRBV11-2 with TRBJ2-3; D unresolved. Germline V gene data show CDR1 as SGHAT and CDR2 as FQNNGV. This CDR3 has 13 residues. The chain's CDR3 is CAGSLDVTDTQYF. The CDR3 DNA reads TGTGCCGGCAGCTTAGACGTCACAGATACGCAGTATTTT.

With respect to this clonotype: One junction end disagrees with the germline gene, perhaps due to a read error. This chain joins TRBV6-1 and TRBJ1-2; D may be TRBD1 (5 bases). Germline V gene sequence: CDR1 MNHNS, CDR2 SASEGT. The CDR3 loop spans 12 amino acids. For the CDR3, the DNA is TGTGCCGGCAGTCAGGGCAACTATGGCTACACCTTC. Amino acid sequence: CAGSQGNYGYTF.

The V and J genes are TRBV5-1 and TRBJ1-4; D is unclear. V lost 0 bases and J lost 8, with 11 bases in between. This CDR3 is 14 amino acids long. Germline V gene lookup returns CDR1 SGHRS and CDR2 YFSETQ. The DNA for the CDR3 is TGCGCCAGCAGCTTGGGGGGAAATGAGGAAAAACTGTTTTTT. This codes for CASSLGGNEEKLFF.

The chain uses TRBV12-3 or TRBV12-4 and TRBJ2-2; D might be TRBD1 (6 bases). V was trimmed by 3 bases and J by 3 bases, leaving 8 bases between them. This CDR3 comprises 14 residues. CDR3 amino acids: CASSFRGDTGELFF. CDR3 DNA: TGTGCCAGCAGTTTCAGGGGAGACACCGGGGAGCTGTTTTTT.